The 27 T cell receptor beta chains listed next were all sequenced from one sample in a study of blood T cell repertoires in COVID-19. Using immunoSEQ multiplex PCR, the repertoire was profiled, and TCRdb retains in-frame clones only, with some absent. Counted here are hundreds of thousands of clones, around 84% occurring once; the ten biggest clones make up 3%. The sample taken for sequencing was peripheral blood. The receptors here all came from a man in his fifties or sixties with acute or convalescent COVID-19.

This sequence joins TRBV6-5 and TRBJ1-6; 8 bases are a match to TRBD1. V shed 2 bases and J 7 bases; nucleotides not matched to a gene: 4. Germline V CDR1 and CDR2: MNHEY, SVGAGI. The CDR3 is made up of 15 amino acids. CDR3 region: CASSYPRDRNSPLHF. In DNA form, the CDR3 reads TGTGCCAGCAGTTACCCGAGGGACAGGAATTCACCCCTCCACTTT.

This chain uses TRBV3-1 (or the pseudogene TRBV3-2) with TRBJ2-5, with D possibly matching TRBD1 (5 bases). The CDR3 runs to 18 residues. Trimming pared 1 base from V and 0 bases from J, leaving 18 bases between. The germline V gene encodes CDR1 LGHDT and CDR2 YNNKEL (reference sequence). Here the CDR3 reads CASSQGVQVSLYQETQYF. CDR3 DNA sequence: TGTGCCAGCAGCCAAGGGGTACAGGTAAGCCTGTACCAAGAGACCCAGTACTTC.

The chain uses TRBV6-5 and TRBJ2-7, with TRBD1 identical over 7 bases. Germline V CDR1 and CDR2: MNHEY, SVGAGI. The CDR3 runs to 13 residues. The J segment lost 6 bases and the V segment lost 7 bases, leaving 9 bases of the junction unmatched. Here the CDR3 DNA reads TGTGCCAGCAAGGTAAAGGGGGCGAGCGAGCAGTACTTC. Its translation is CASKVKGASEQYF.

The genes are TRBV13 and TRBJ1-1; 10 bases agree with TRBD1. CDR3 length: 15 residues. Per germline, CDR1 PRHDT and CDR2 FYEKMQ (reference sequence). V dropped 0 bases and J dropped 4; count of bases not matched to a gene: 2. CDR3 sequence (DNA): TGTGCCAGCAGCTTAGGAAGGACAGGGGGCACTGAAGCTTTCTTT. Amino acids: CASSLGRTGGTEAFF.

This chain connects TRBV9 to TRBJ2-2; 7 bases map to TRBD2. The germline gives CDR1 SGDLS, CDR2 YYNGEE. The CDR3 spans 15 residues. The ends lost 4 bases at V and 1 base at J; junction bases unmatched: 4. The CDR3 region has the DNA TGTGCCAGCAGCTGGGGGAGGGGGAACACCGGGGAGCTGTTTTTT. Translated: CASSWGRGNTGELFF. The whole variable domain, remainder taken from reference TRBV9 and TRBJ2-2, is DSGVTQTPKHLITATGQRVTLRCSPRSGDLSVYWYQQSLDQGLQFLIQYYNGEERAKGNILERFSAQQFPDLHSELNLSSLELGDSALYFCASSWGRGNTGELFFGEGSRLTVL.

The chain links TRBV9 to TRBJ2-1; TRBD2 matches at 10 bases. The CDR3 covers 14 residues. Trimming took 0 bases from V and 8 from J; bases not matched to a gene: 2. The germline V gene encodes CDR1 SGDLS and CDR2 YYNGEE. For the CDR3, the DNA is TGTGCCAGCAGCGTAGTTAGCGGGGGGTATGAGCAGTTCTTC. Protein: CASSVVSGGYEQFF. Drawing the rest from reference TRBV9 and TRBJ2-1, the complete variable domain is DSGVTQTPKHLITATGQRVTLRCSPRSGDLSVYWYQQSLDQGLQFLIQYYNGEERAKGNILERFSAQQFPDLHSELNLSSLELGDSALYFCASSVVSGGYEQFFGPGTRLTVL.

The CDR3: CASSGSRYNYGYTF. DNA for the CDR3: TGTGCCAGCAGTGGGAGCAGATATAACTATGGCTACACCTTC. The chain recombines TRBV28 with TRBJ1-2; D unresolved. The length of the CDR3 is 14 residues. The germline CDR1 and CDR2 sequences are MDHEN and SYDVKM. V lost 5 bases, J lost 1 base, and 11 bases lay in between.

The rearrangement uses TRBV5-6 and TRBJ2-2; D gene ambiguous. This CDR3 has 14 amino acids. Trimming left V 2 bases short and J 2 bases short, with 7 bases between. Looked up from germline, CDR1 is SGHDT and CDR2 is YYEEEE. The CDR3 coding sequence is TGTGCCAGCAGCTTAAACAGAAACACCGGGGAGCTGTTTTTT. Its protein is CASSLNRNTGELFF. Combining the CDR3 with reference TRBV5-6 and TRBJ2-2 gives the whole variable domain DAGVTQSPTHLIKTRGQQVTLRCSPKSGHDTVSWYQQALGQGPQFIFQYYEEEERQRGNFPDRFSGHQFPNYSSELNVNALLLGDSALYLCASSLNRNTGELFFGEGSRLTVL.

The chain joins TRBV3-1 (or the pseudogene TRBV3-2) to TRBJ2-3, with D possibly being TRBD2 (5 bases). The germline V gene encodes CDR1 LGHDT and CDR2 YNNKEL (reference sequence). Trimming stripped 4 bases from V and 5 bases from J, with 10 bases between. CDR3 length: 13 amino acids. CDR3 amino acids: CASSPSGRDTQYF. In DNA, the CDR3 is TGTGCCAGCAGCCCCAGCGGAAGAGATACGCAGTATTTT.

The V and J genes are TRBV7-9 and TRBJ2-7; tentatively, D is TRBD1 (5 bases). V gave up 5 bases and J gave up 2 bases, with 19 bases separating them. CDR1 SEHNR and CDR2 FQNEAQ come from the germline V gene (reference sequence). The CDR3 consists of 16 residues. The DNA of the CDR3 is TGTGCCAGCAGCACGCCCCACCCAGGGCCCACCTACGAGCAGTACTTC. It codes for CASSTPHPGPTYEQYF.

V gene TRBV12-3 or TRBV12-4 combines with J gene TRBJ2-1; D remains unclear. This CDR3 has 12 amino acids. The V gene lost 8 bases and the J gene lost 0 bases, with 5 bases spanning the gap. CDR3 in amino acids: CASGHSYNEQFF. The CDR3 nucleotides are TGTGCCAGCGGCCACTCCTACAATGAGCAGTTCTTC.

This chain links TRBV27 with TRBJ1-6, with 7 nucleotides matching TRBD1. The germline V gene encodes CDR1 MNHEY and CDR2 SMNVEV (reference sequence). This CDR3 contains 17 residues. V lost 5 bases to trimming and J lost 7 bases; unmatched junction nucleotides: 14. CDR3 coding DNA: TGTGCCAGCAGTCCGATCCGACAGGGCGGGATGAATTCACCCCTCCACTTT. Residues: CASSPIRQGGMNSPLHF.

This chain connects TRBV6-5 to TRBJ2-7; D is ambiguous. Germline V gene sequence: CDR1 MNHEY, CDR2 SVGAGI. The germline V and J ends were trimmed by 0 bases and 5 bases, with 11 bases remaining between them. This CDR3 has 14 amino acids. The CDR3 DNA reads as TGTGCCAGCAGTTACTCGACGAATAGCAACGAGCAGTACTTC. Amino acid sequence: CASSYSTNSNEQYF.

CDR3 coding DNA: TGTGCCAGCAGTTCCCCAGTGGGGGGGGGTGAAAAACTGTTTTTT. Translating it yields CASSSPVGGGEKLFF. This chain joins TRBV28 and TRBJ1-4, with D possibly being TRBD1 (5 bases). This CDR3 has 15 residues. Germline V gene data show CDR1 as MDHEN and CDR2 as SYDVKM. V dropped 4 bases and J dropped 7 bases, with 16 bases sitting between them.

The V gene is TRBV7-2, the J gene TRBJ2-1; the match to TRBD2 covers 8 bases. Trimming removed 4 bases from V and 7 bases from J; junction bases left unmatched: 15. The CDR3 is made up of 17 amino acids. CDR1 is SGHTA and CDR2 is FQGNSA in the germline V gene. CDR3 in amino acids: CASSSQSGSGGSNEQFF. The CDR3 region has the DNA TGTGCCAGCAGCTCTCAGTCCGGGAGCGGGGGTAGTAATGAGCAGTTCTTC. Variable domain in full (rest from reference TRBV7-2 and TRBJ2-1): GAGVSQSPSNKVTEKGKDVELRCDPISGHTALYWYRQSLGQGLEFLIYFQGNSAPDKSGLPSDRFSAERTGGSVSTLTIQRTQQEDSAVYLCASSSQSGSGGSNEQFFGPGTRLTVL.

The chain uses TRBV12-3 or TRBV12-4 and TRBJ2-2; TRBD1 is a possible D gene (5 bases). V gave up 5 bases and J gave up 6 bases, with 10 bases separating them. CDR3 length: 13 residues. Here the CDR3 reads CASSIRVPGELFF. DNA of the CDR3: TGTGCCAGCAGTATCAGGGTCCCCGGGGAGCTGTTTTTT.

This clone was recorded once. This rearrangement joins TRBV5-4 to TRBJ2-5; 12 bases line up with TRBD2. This CDR3 has 16 residues. Trimming took 2 bases from V and 3 from J; bases not matched to a gene: 5. Per the germline V gene, CDR1 is SGHNT and CDR2 is YYREEE (reference sequence). CDR3 nucleotide sequence: TGTGCCAGCAGCTTTCCTAGCGGGGGGGCAAAAGAGACCCAGTACTTC. This encodes CASSFPSGGAKETQYF.

The V call is TRBV27, the J call TRBJ2-1; 10 bases align to TRBD1. V gave up 8 bases and J gave up 5 bases; unmatched junction bases: 12. Germline lookup yields CDR1 MNHEY and CDR2 SMNVEV (reference sequence). This CDR3 is built from 16 residues. The CDR3 sequence is CASVKSRDRGHNEQFF. Written as DNA, the CDR3 is TGTGCCAGCGTCAAAAGCCGGGACAGGGGTCACAATGAGCAGTTCTTC.

The chain is built from TRBV28 and TRBJ2-3, with D tentatively TRBD2 (5 bases). The V end lost 2 bases, the J end lost 4 bases, and 10 bases lay between the germline ends. CDR1 is MDHEN and CDR2 is SYDVKM in the germline V gene. This CDR3 region has 14 residues. CDR3 bases: TGTGCCAGCAGTTTACCCCTCGGGGCAGATACGCAGTATTTT. This translates into CASSLPLGADTQYF. Filled out from reference TRBV28 and TRBJ2-3, the complete variable domain reads DVKVTQSSRYLVKRTGEKVFLECVQDMDHENMFWYRQDPGLGLRLIYFSYDVKMKEKGDIPEGYSVSREKKERFSLILESASTNQTSMYLCASSLPLGADTQYFGPGTRLTVL.

This chain uses TRBV5-8 with TRBJ2-1; D gene uncertain. The CDR3 runs 11 residues. Germline V CDR1 and CDR2: SGHTS, YDEGEE. V was cut by 2 bases and J by 13 bases, with 10 bases left in between. The CDR3 DNA sequence: TGTGCCAGCAGCTTAATCGTTACTCAGTTCTTC. Translating gives CASSLIVTQFF. Supplemented by reference TRBV5-8 and TRBJ2-1, the full variable domain reads EAGVTQSPTHLIKTRGQQATLRCSPISGHTSVYWYQQALGLGLQFLLWYDEGEERNRGNFPPRFSGRQFPNYSSELNVNALELEDSALYLCASSLIVTQFFGPGTRLTVL.

The V gene is TRBV5-8, the J gene TRBJ1-3; D gene unclear. This CDR3 region has 16 residues. Germline assignment: CDR1 SGHTS and CDR2 YDEGEE. The ends were cut back, 1 base at V and 0 bases at J, with 11 bases in the middle. The CDR3 sequence is CASSLIGRRSGNTIYF. The CDR3 DNA reads as TGTGCCAGCAGCTTGATCGGGAGACGCTCTGGAAACACCATATATTTT.

The CDR3 region has the DNA TGTGCCAGCAGCCCGGACAGGGGGATGTTTCGGCCCCAGCATTTT. As protein: CASSPDRGMFRPQHF. V gene TRBV5-8 combines with J gene TRBJ1-5; 10 bases line up with TRBD1. Germline CDR1 is SGHTS and CDR2 is YDEGEE. V was pared by 4 bases and J by 9 bases, with 10 bases of the junction left unmatched. The CDR3 extends over 15 amino acids.

The chain carries TRBV28 and TRBJ2-7; no clear D. The CDR3 consists of 13 residues. Trimming cost V 3 bases and J 2 bases, with 8 bases left between them. Germline lookup yields CDR1 MDHEN and CDR2 SYDVKM. CDR3 sequence: CASSLSAPYEQYF. CDR3 bases: TGTGCCAGCAGTTTGAGTGCTCCCTACGAGCAGTACTTC. The full variable domain, in which reference TRBV28 and TRBJ2-7 provide the parts outside the CDR3, is DVKVTQSSRYLVKRTGEKVFLECVQDMDHENMFWYRQDPGLGLRLIYFSYDVKMKEKGDIPEGYSVSREKKERFSLILESASTNQTSMYLCASSLSAPYEQYFGPGTRLTVT.

The chain recombines TRBV18 with TRBJ1-5; TRBD1 is a possible D gene (5 bases). This CDR3 spans 16 amino acids. Per germline, CDR1 KGHSH and CDR2 LQKENI. Trimming took off 0 bases at V and 3 bases at J, with 12 bases between the two ends. The CDR3 bases are TGTGCCAGCTCACCACCAAGAGGCAGGGTCAATCAGCCCCAGCATTTT. It is translated as CASSPPRGRVNQPQHF.

This clone has a single count. The CDR3 spells CASSVGDRGGVRTEAFF. In DNA form, the CDR3 reads TGTGCCAGCAGCGTAGGGGACAGGGGAGGTGTCCGCACTGAAGCTTTCTTT. The chain is built from TRBV9 and TRBJ1-1, with TRBD1 matching 10 bases. Trimming removed 0 bases from V and 4 bases from J; junction bases left unmatched: 9. Germline values: CDR1 SGDLS, CDR2 YYNGEE. The CDR3 sequence is 17 residues long.

The table lists this clone with a few counts. This chain uses TRBV5-1 with TRBJ1-2; the match to TRBD1 covers 7 bases. J was trimmed by 0 bases and V by 3 bases; bases with no gene match: 2. The CDR3 runs to 14 residues. Looked up from germline, CDR1 is SGHRS and CDR2 is YFSETQ. The CDR3 DNA sequence: TGCGCCAGCAGCTCGACAGGGACTAACTATGGCTACACCTTC. Translation gives CASSSTGTNYGYTF.

J is TRBJ1-5 and V is TRBV6-2 or TRBV6-3; TRBD1 agrees at 7 bases. The CDR3 covers 17 residues. V trimming: 6 bases; J trimming: 4 bases; junction bases outside the gene matches: 15. CDR1 and CDR2 (germline): MNHEY, SVGEGT. CDR3 nucleotide sequence: TGTGCCAGCAGCTTACCACTCGCACAGGGGACAAATCAGCCCCAGCATTTT. Residues: CASSLPLAQGTNQPQHF.